This entry lists 14 T cell receptor beta chains sequenced from one sample in a study of blood T cell repertoires in COVID-19. Some clones are missing from TCRdb's copy, which holds only in-frame ones; the method was immunoSEQ multiplex PCR. The sample carries about 170,000 clones, approximately 81% recorded once. Sequences were obtained from peripheral blood. All receptors come from a man younger than 30 with active or convalescent COVID-19.

This clone was detected only a few times. The CDR3, as DNA: TGTGCCAGCAGCGTAGCGAGCTTTGGCGGGGGGGCCACAGATACGCAGTATTTT. Protein product: CASSVASFGGGATDTQYF. J is TRBJ2-3 and V is TRBV9; 9 bases align to TRBD2. This CDR3 spans 18 amino acids. Per germline, CDR1 SGDLS and CDR2 YYNGEE. The ends lost 0 bases at V and 2 bases at J; junction bases unmatched: 10.

The V gene is TRBV28, the J gene TRBJ2-3, with 7 bases matching TRBD1. With V trimmed by 8 bases and J by 3 bases, 5 bases remained unmatched. The CDR3 runs 13 residues. From germline, CDR1 is MDHEN and CDR2 SYDVKM. The CDR3 DNA reads TGTGCCAGCCGGAGACAGGGTACAGATACGCAGTATTTT. Translating it yields CASRRQGTDTQYF. Filled out from reference TRBV28 and TRBJ2-3, the complete variable domain reads DVKVTQSSRYLVKRTGEKVFLECVQDMDHENMFWYRQDPGLGLRLIYFSYDVKMKEKGDIPEGYSVSREKKERFSLILESASTNQTSMYLCASRRQGTDTQYFGPGTRLTVL.

The chain uses TRBV7-2 and TRBJ2-3, with TRBD2 as a possible D gene (6 bases). This CDR3 contains 14 residues. Germline CDR1 and CDR2: SGHTA and FQGNSA. V gave up 5 bases and J gave up 6 bases, with 15 bases separating them. The CDR3 protein is CASSQRRGRDTQYF. The CDR3 DNA reads TGTGCCAGCAGCCAGAGGCGGGGTAGGGATACGCAGTATTTT.

V is TRBV7-9 and J is TRBJ2-1; 11 bases align to TRBD1. V dropped 5 bases and J dropped 7; count of bases not matched to a gene: 7. Germline CDR1 and CDR2: SEHNR and FQNEAQ (reference sequence). The CDR3 consists of 15 residues. The CDR3 sequence: CASSHTDRGQNEQFF. DNA of the CDR3: TGTGCCAGCAGCCATACGGACAGGGGGCAAAATGAGCAGTTCTTC.

Of note for this clone: Other DNA sequences in the same sample also yield this CDR3. The chain joins TRBV15 to TRBJ2-1, with 7 bases matching TRBD2. Germline trimming cut 0 bases from V and 4 bases from J; bases unmatched to any gene: 3. This CDR3 has 15 amino acids. Germline CDR1 and CDR2: LNHNV and YYDKDF (reference sequence). CDR3: CATSRDLGGYNEQFF. CDR3 coding DNA: TGTGCCACCAGCAGAGATTTGGGAGGGTACAATGAGCAGTTCTTC.

The chain combines TRBV6-1 with TRBJ1-2; 9 positions agree with TRBD1. The length of the CDR3 is 15 residues. V gave up 3 bases and J gave up 4 bases; unmatched junction bases: 6. Germline V gene lookup returns CDR1 MNHNS and CDR2 SASEGT. Here the CDR3 reads CASSEGQGEGYGYTF. CDR3 DNA: TGTGCCAGCAGTGAGGGACAGGGTGAGGGCTATGGCTACACCTTC.

The chain joins TRBV19 to TRBJ2-6; 8 positions agree with TRBD1. This CDR3 has 19 amino acids. Trimming cost V 3 bases and J 0 bases; bases outside gene matches: 10. CDR1 is LNHDA and CDR2 is SQIVND in the germline V gene (reference sequence). This CDR3 is CASSITGTGGISGANVLTF. The CDR3 coding sequence is TGTGCCAGTAGTATTACCGGGACAGGTGGGATCTCTGGGGCCAACGTCCTGACTTTC.

The genes are TRBV15 and TRBJ2-5, with D hard to call. The CDR3 length is 14 residues. Trimming shortened V by 0 bases and J by 0 bases, and 5 bases separated the two germline ends. Looked up from germline, CDR1 is LNHNV and CDR2 is YYDKDF (reference sequence). In DNA, the CDR3 is TGTGCCACCAGCAGAGACAGGCACCAAGAGACCCAGTACTTC. Translating it yields CATSRDRHQETQYF. The variable domain in full, with the rest retrieved from reference TRBV15 and TRBJ2-5, is DAMVIQNPRYQVTQFGKPVTLSCSQTLNHNVMYWYQQKSSQAPKLLFHYYDKDFNNEADTPDNFQSRRPNTSFCFLDIRSPGLGDTAMYLCATSRDRHQETQYFGPGTRLLVL.

The J gene is TRBJ1-5, the V gene TRBV6-2 or TRBV6-3; TRBD1 matches 8 bases. With V trimmed by 2 bases and J by 4 bases, 4 bases remained unmatched. The CDR3 totals 15 residues. The germline gives CDR1 MNHEY, CDR2 SVGEGT. The CDR3 spells CASSYLDRGNQPQHF. The CDR3, as DNA: TGTGCCAGCAGTTACCTCGACAGGGGAAATCAGCCCCAGCATTTT.

The chain carries TRBV5-1 and TRBJ2-3; weak D call: TRBD2 (5 bases). The CDR3 has 16 amino acids. CDR1 is SGHRS and CDR2 is YFSETQ in the germline V gene. Trimming shortened V by 4 bases and J by 4 bases, and 19 bases separated the two germline ends. CDR3 in amino acids: CASSGVSGLAADTQYF. The CDR3 nucleotides read TGCGCCAGCAGCGGTGTCAGCGGCCTGGCAGCAGATACGCAGTATTTT.

The chain carries TRBV4-1 and TRBJ1-1; 8 nucleotides agree with TRBD1. The CDR3 has 15 amino acids. V lost 3 bases to trimming and J lost 3 bases; unmatched junction nucleotides: 6. Germline loops: CDR1 MGHRA, CDR2 YSYEKL. CDR3 nucleotide sequence: TGCGCCAGCAGCCACCCGGACAGGGATTACACTGAAGCTTTCTTT. Its protein product is CASSHPDRDYTEAFF.

The chain combines TRBV3-1 (or the pseudogene TRBV3-2) with TRBJ1-2; 8 bases fit TRBD1. The CDR3 is made up of 14 amino acids. V lost 4 bases to trimming and J lost 7 bases; unmatched junction nucleotides: 8. The germline V gene has CDR1 LGHDT and CDR2 YNNKEL (reference sequence). The CDR3 loop is CASSRGQGLGGYTF. CDR3 DNA: TGTGCCAGCAGCCGTGGACAGGGTTTGGGTGGCTACACCTTC.

This clone has more than one count but fewer than ten. The V gene is TRBV25-1, the J gene TRBJ1-2; the D gene is possibly TRBD1 (5 bases). Trimming pared 3 bases from V and 2 bases from J, leaving 13 bases between. Germline V gives CDR1 MGHDK, CDR2 SYGVNS. The CDR3 runs 15 residues. The CDR3: CASSEVTGPNYGYTF. The CDR3 DNA is TGTGCCAGCAGTGAGGTAACAGGACCCAACTATGGCTACACCTTC.

The rearrangement uses TRBV15 and TRBJ2-5, with 9 nucleotides matching TRBD1. The CDR3 runs 14 residues. V gave up 5 bases and J gave up 5 bases; unmatched junction bases: 6. Looked up from germline, CDR1 is LNHNV and CDR2 is YYDKDF (reference sequence). DNA for the CDR3: TGTGCCACCAGCGAGCCCGGGACAGGGGAGACCCAGTACTTC. Translation: CATSEPGTGETQYF.